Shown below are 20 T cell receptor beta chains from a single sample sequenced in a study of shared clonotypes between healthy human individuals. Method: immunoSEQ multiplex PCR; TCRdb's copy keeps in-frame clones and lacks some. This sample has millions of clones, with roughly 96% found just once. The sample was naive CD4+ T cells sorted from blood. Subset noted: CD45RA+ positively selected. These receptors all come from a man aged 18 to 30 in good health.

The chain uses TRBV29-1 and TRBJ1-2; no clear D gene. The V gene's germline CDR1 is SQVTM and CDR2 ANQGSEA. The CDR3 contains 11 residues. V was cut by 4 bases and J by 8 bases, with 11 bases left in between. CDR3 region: CSVGGSGGYTF. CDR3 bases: TGCAGCGTTGGAGGGAGCGGGGGCTACACCTTC.

The CDR3 nucleotides are TGTGCCAGCAGTTTAGGGACAGGGATGGCTTTCTTT. This sequence encodes CASSLGTGMAFF. The V call is TRBV28, the J call TRBJ1-1; 9 nucleotides align to TRBD1. Germline values: CDR1 MDHEN, CDR2 SYDVKM. The CDR3 consists of 12 residues. Trimming took 2 bases from V and 11 from J; bases not matched to a gene: 3.

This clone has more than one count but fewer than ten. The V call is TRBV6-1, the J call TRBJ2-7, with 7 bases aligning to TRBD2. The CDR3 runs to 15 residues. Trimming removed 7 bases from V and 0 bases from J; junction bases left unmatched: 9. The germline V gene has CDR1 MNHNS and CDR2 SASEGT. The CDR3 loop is CASKATSETSYEQYF. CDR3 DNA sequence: TGTGCCAGCAAAGCAACTAGCGAGACCTCCTACGAGCAGTACTTC.

Written as DNA, the CDR3 is TGTGCCAGCAGCCCAACCTGGGGACAGGCCTACGAGCAGTACTTC. Translation gives CASSPTWGQAYEQYF. The gene calls are TRBV5-6 and TRBJ2-7, with 8 bases matching TRBD1. V shed 4 bases and J 2 bases; nucleotides not matched to a gene: 8. The germline V gene encodes CDR1 SGHDT and CDR2 YYEEEE. The CDR3 loop spans 15 amino acids.

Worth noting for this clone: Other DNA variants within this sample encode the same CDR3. CDR3 DNA sequence: TGCAGTGCTCCCAGGGAAACTGAAGCTTTCTTT. Translating gives CSAPRETEAFF. The genes are TRBV20-1 and TRBJ1-1; D may be TRBD1 (5 bases). V was clipped by 5 bases and J by 5 bases, with 9 bases between them. The length of the CDR3 is 11 residues. Germline V lookup: CDR1 DFQATT, CDR2 SNEGSKA (reference sequence).

The CDR3 sequence: CASSMGGARETQYF. The CDR3 region has the DNA TGTGCCAGTAGTATGGGGGGGGCGCGGGAGACCCAGTACTTC. The chain links TRBV19 to TRBJ2-5; D may be TRBD2 (7 bases). Germline V gene lookup returns CDR1 LNHDA and CDR2 SQIVND (reference sequence). Trimming removed 3 bases from V and 5 bases from J, with 13 bases in between. The CDR3 spans 14 residues.

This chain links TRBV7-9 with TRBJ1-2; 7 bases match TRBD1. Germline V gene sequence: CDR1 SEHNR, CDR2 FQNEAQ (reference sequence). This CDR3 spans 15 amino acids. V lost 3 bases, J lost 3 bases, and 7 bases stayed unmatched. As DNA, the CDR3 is TGTGCCAGCAGCTTGAGGACAGGTGCGGACTATGGCTACACCTTC. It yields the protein CASSLRTGADYGYTF. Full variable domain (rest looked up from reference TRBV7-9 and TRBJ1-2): DTGVSQNPRHKITKRGQNVTFRCDPISEHNRLYWYRQTLGQGPEFLTYFQNEAQLEKSRLLSDRFSAERPKGSFSTLEIQRTEQGDSAMYLCASSLRTGADYGYTFGSGTRLTVV.

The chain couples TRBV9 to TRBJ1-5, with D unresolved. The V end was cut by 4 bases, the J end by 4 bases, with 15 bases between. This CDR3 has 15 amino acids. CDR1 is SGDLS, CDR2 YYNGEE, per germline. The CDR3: CASSLSNRVNQPQHF. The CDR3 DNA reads TGTGCCAGCAGCCTAAGTAACAGAGTTAATCAGCCCCAGCATTTT.

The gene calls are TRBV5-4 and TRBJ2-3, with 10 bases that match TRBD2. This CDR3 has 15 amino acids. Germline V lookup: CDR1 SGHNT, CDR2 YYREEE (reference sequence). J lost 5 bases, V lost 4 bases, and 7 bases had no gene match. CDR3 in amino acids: CASSRTSGMGDTQYF. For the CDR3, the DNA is TGTGCCAGCAGCCGTACTAGCGGGATGGGAGATACGCAGTATTTT.

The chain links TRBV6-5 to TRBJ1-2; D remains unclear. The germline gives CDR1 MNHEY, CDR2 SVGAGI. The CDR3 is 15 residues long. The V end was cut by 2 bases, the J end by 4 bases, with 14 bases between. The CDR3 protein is CASSYNPGPPYGYTF. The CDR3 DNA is TGTGCCAGCAGTTACAACCCCGGGCCTCCCTATGGCTACACCTTC.

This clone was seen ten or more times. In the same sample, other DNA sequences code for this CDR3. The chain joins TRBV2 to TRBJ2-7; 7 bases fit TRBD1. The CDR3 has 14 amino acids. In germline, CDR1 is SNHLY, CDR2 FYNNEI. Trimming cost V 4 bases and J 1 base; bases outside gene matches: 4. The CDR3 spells CASSGQGPSYEQYF. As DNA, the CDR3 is TGTGCCAGCAGTGGACAGGGCCCTTCCTACGAGCAGTACTTC.

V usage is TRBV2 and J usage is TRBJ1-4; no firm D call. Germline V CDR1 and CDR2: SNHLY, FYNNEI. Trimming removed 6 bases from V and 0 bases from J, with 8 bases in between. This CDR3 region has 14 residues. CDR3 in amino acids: CASRSETTNEKLFF. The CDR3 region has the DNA TGTGCCAGCAGATCCGAAACAACTAATGAAAAACTGTTTTTT.

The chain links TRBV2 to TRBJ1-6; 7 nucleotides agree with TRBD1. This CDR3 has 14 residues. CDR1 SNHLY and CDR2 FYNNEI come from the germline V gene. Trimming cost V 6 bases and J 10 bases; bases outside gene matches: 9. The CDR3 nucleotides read TGTGCCAGCAGCTTAACAGGGGCAAGCTCACCCCTCCACTTT. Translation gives CASSLTGASSPLHF.

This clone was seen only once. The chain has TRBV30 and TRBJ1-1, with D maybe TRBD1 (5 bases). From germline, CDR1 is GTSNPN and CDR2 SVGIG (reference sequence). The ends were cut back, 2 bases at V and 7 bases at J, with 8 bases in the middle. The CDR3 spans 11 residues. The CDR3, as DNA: TGTGCCTGGAGTAACAGGTTTGAAGCTTTCTTT. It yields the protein CAWSNRFEAFF.

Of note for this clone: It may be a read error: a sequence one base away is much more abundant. CDR3 amino acids: CASGHGPTQGDEQYF. DNA for the CDR3: TGCGCCAGCGGCCACGGACCCACACAGGGGGACGAGCAGTACTTC. V gene TRBV4-1 combines with J gene TRBJ2-7, with 8 bases identical to TRBD1. The CDR3 length is 15 residues. Germline V gene lookup returns CDR1 MGHRA and CDR2 YSYEKL.

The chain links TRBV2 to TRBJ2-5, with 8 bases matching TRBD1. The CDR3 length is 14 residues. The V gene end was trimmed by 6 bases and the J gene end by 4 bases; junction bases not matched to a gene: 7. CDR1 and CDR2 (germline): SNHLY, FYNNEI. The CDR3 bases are TGTGCCAGCAGCTCTGGACAGGGTCGAGAGACCCAGTACTTC. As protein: CASSSGQGRETQYF. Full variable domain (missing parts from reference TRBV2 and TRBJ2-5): EPEVTQTPSHQVTQMGQEVILRCVPISNHLYFYWYRQILGQKVEFLVSFYNNEISEKSEIFDDQFSVERPDGSNFTLKIRSTKLEDSAMYFCASSSGQGRETQYFGPGTRLLVL.

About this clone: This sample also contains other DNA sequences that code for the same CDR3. The chain's CDR3 is CASRQGYNQPQHF. In DNA form, the CDR3 reads TGTGCCAGCAGACAGGGTTATAATCAGCCCCAGCATTTT. The chain is built from TRBV6-5 and TRBJ1-5, with D maybe TRBD1 (6 bases). From germline, CDR1 is MNHEY and CDR2 SVGAGI. The CDR3 length is 13 residues. The germline V and J ends were trimmed by 6 bases and 4 bases, with 10 bases remaining between them.

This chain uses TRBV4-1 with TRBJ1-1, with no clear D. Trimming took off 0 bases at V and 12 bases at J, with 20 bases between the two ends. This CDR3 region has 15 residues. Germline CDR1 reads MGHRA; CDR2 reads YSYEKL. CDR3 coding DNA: TGCGCCAGCAGCCAAGACTTCGACGGCGAAGTAGGAACTTTCTTT. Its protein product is CASSQDFDGEVGTFF.

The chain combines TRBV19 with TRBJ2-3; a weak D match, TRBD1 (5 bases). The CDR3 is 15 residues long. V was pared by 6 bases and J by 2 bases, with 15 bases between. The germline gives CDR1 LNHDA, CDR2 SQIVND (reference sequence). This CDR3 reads CASSRWQGFTDTQYF. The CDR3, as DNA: TGTGCCAGTAGCCGCTGGCAGGGTTTCACAGATACGCAGTATTTT.

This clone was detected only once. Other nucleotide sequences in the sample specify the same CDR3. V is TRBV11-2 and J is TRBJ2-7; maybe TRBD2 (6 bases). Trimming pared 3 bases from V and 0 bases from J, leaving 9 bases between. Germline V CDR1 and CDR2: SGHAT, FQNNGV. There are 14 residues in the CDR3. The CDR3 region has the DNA TGTGCCAGCAGCTTGGGCGGGACCTCCTACGAGCAGTACTTC. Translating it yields CASSLGGTSYEQYF. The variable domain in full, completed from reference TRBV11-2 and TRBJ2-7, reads EAGVAQSPRYKIIEKRQSVAFWCNPISGHATLYWYQQILGQGPKLLIQFQNNGVVDDSQLPKDRFSAERLKGVDSTLKIQPAKLEDSAVYLCASSLGGTSYEQYFGPGTRLTVT.